This T cell receptor (beta chain) was obtained from a study of blood T cells in healthy people across ages. As for the study in general: About one barcoded beta molecule per two T cells was the capture yield of template switching.

Losses at the gene ends were 5 bases for V and 9 bases for J; bases not matched to a gene: 8. The CDR3 has 15 amino acids. Germline CDR1 and CDR2: LNHNV and YYDKDF (reference sequence). A sample-barcoded 5' primer and a J-beta primer mix were used in a second PCR of roughly 7 to 12 cycles. MiXCR, run by TCRdb on the 5' RACE reads, gives a single entry per CDR3 protein. The data hold 800,000 to 950,000 distinct CDR3 sequences, with around 29% observed a single time. Only a few counts were recorded for this clonotype. This same sample was also part of a study on T cells of mothers and their children.

The receptor comes from a woman in her thirties or forties in good health. Sequences were obtained from blood. This sequence joins TRBV15 and TRBJ1-6, with 9 positions matching TRBD1. CDR3 amino acids: CATSPQGANGSPLHF. DNA of the CDR3: TGTGCCACCAGCCCACAGGGGGCTAACGGTTCACCCCTCCACTTT.